This record covers a single TCR beta chain. Authors' data handling: From reference gene primer amplification, estimates of nucleated cell counts were derived. Assay used: immunoSEQ multiplex PCR; TCRdb lists only in-frame clones, some missing. That table is the source of V, J and clone size, and D and trimming were worked out from the DNA. The data contain approximately 240,000 clones, about 79% of them singletons. The data derive from a study of blood T cell repertoires in COVID-19. About the research overall: The United States, Italy and Spain were the sources of the acute and convalescent COVID-19 samples.

Trimming stripped 0 bases from V and 7 bases from J, with 16 bases between. CDR3 length equals 15 residues. Germline loops: CDR1 GTSNPN, CDR2 SVGIG (reference sequence). Material for sequencing was peripheral blood. This chain uses TRBV30 with TRBJ1-5; the D gene is possibly TRBD1 (5 bases). The origin of this receptor is a woman aged 40 to 55 who had recovered from COVID-19. The CDR3 loop reads CAWSVAGSMGQPQHF. CDR3 DNA: TGTGCCTGGAGTGTCGCAGGGTCGATGGGACAGCCCCAGCATTTT.